Listed here are 7 T cell receptor beta chains from one sample, sequenced in a study of blood T cell repertoires in COVID-19. Sequencing used immunoSEQ multiplex PCR; TCRdb keeps in-frame clones, though not all of them. The data contain about 440,000 clones, roughly 85% of them singletons. The sample consisted of PBMCs or T cells enriched from blood (not recorded which). The receptors originated from a woman younger than 35 with acute COVID-19.

J is TRBJ1-2 and V is TRBV19, with TRBD1 identical over 7 bases. The CDR3 consists of 13 residues. Germline-derived CDR1 and CDR2 are LNHDA and SQIVND (reference sequence). V shed 3 bases and J 10 bases; nucleotides not matched to a gene: 8. CDR3 sequence reads: CASSIKTGIDYTF. The CDR3 DNA sequence: TGTGCCAGTAGTATTAAGACAGGGATCGACTACACCTTC. The variable domain in full, completed from reference TRBV19 and TRBJ1-2, reads DGGITQSPKYLFRKEGQNVTLSCEQNLNHDAMYWYRQDPGQGLRLIYYSQIVNDFQKGDIAEGYSVSREKKESFPLTVTSAQKNPTAFYLCASSIKTGIDYTFGSGTRLTVV.

This chain connects TRBV7-8 to TRBJ2-7; maybe TRBD2 (5 bases). The V and J ends lost 5 bases and 0 bases respectively, with 14 bases between them. The CDR3 length is 15 residues. CDR1 is SGHVS and CDR2 is FQNEAQ in the germline V gene. The CDR3 is CASSLTRRFSYEQYF. The CDR3 bases are TGTGCCAGCAGCCTTACGCGGAGGTTCTCCTACGAGCAGTACTTC.

The chain combines TRBV29-1 with TRBJ2-5; tentative D call: TRBD1 (7 bases). V shed 7 bases and J shed 4 bases, with 19 bases lying between them. The CDR3 has 14 residues. Germline CDR1 reads SQVTM; CDR2 reads ANQGSEA. CDR3 protein: CSADREEVGETQYF. The CDR3 DNA is TGCAGCGCTGACAGGGAGGAGGTGGGAGAGACCCAGTACTTC. The full variable domain, with the rest looked up from reference TRBV29-1 and TRBJ2-5, is SAVISQKPSRDICQRGTSLTIQCQVDSQVTMMFWYRQQPGQSLTLIATANQGSEATYESGFVIDKFPISRPNLTFSTLTVSNMSPEDSSIYLCSADREEVGETQYFGPGTRLLVL.

This clone was picked up one time. The chain uses TRBV15 and TRBJ2-1; 10 bases are shared with TRBD2. This CDR3 has 15 amino acids. Trimming at V came to 0 bases and at J to 4 bases, leaving 0 bases not matched to a gene. Per germline, CDR1 LNHNV and CDR2 YYDKDF (reference sequence). CDR3 nucleotides: TGTGCCACCAGCAGAGATAGCGGGGGGTACAATGAGCAGTTCTTC. It codes for CATSRDSGGYNEQFF. The entire variable domain, with the rest obtained from reference TRBV15 and TRBJ2-1, is as follows: DAMVIQNPRYQVTQFGKPVTLSCSQTLNHNVMYWYQQKSSQAPKLLFHYYDKDFNNEADTPDNFQSRRPNTSFCFLDIRSPGLGDTAMYLCATSRDSGGYNEQFFGPGTRLTVL.

V usage is TRBV7-9 and J usage is TRBJ1-3; D may be TRBD1 (6 bases). The CDR3 loop spans 15 amino acids. Trimming pared 4 bases from V and 0 bases from J, leaving 10 bases between. From germline, CDR1 is SEHNR and CDR2 FQNEAQ (reference sequence). CDR3 nucleotide sequence: TGTGCCAGCAGCTCTGGACAGTTCTCTGGAAACACCATATATTTT. This codes for CASSSGQFSGNTIYF.

This clone was seen just once. This CDR3 is also generated by other DNA sequences in the sample. V gene TRBV12-3 or TRBV12-4 combines with J gene TRBJ1-5; 7 positions agree with TRBD1. The ends lost 6 bases at V and 2 bases at J; junction bases unmatched: 1. This CDR3 comprises 13 residues. CDR3: CASRGQGNQPQHF. DNA of the CDR3: TGTGCCAGCAGAGGACAGGGCAATCAGCCCCAGCATTTT.

This clone showed up just a few times. J is TRBJ1-2 and V is TRBV11-2, with a tentative D call TRBD1 (6 bases). V was pared by 0 bases and J by 7 bases, with 12 bases between. This CDR3 contains 14 residues. Per germline, CDR1 SGHAT and CDR2 FQNNGV. The CDR3 DNA follows: TGTGCCAGCAGCTTAGATGCAGGGGCGGGTGGCTACACCTTC. Protein sequence: CASSLDAGAGGYTF.